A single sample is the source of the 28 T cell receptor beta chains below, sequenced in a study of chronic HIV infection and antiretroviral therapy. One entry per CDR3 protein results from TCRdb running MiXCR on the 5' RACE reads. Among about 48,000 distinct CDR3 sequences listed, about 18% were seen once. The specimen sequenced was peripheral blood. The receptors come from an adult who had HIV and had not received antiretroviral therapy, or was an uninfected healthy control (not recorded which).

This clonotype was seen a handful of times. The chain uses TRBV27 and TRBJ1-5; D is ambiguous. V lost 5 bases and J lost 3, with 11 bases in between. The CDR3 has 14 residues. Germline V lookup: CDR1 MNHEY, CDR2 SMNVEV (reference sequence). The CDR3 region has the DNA TGTGCCAGCAGTACCAACAGCTACAATCAGCCCCAGCATTTT. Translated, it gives CASSTNSYNQPQHF.

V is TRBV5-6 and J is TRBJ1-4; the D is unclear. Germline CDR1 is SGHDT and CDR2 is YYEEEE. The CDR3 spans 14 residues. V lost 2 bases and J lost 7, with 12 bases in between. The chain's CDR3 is CASSFSGPLEKLFF. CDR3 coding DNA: TGTGCCAGCAGCTTCTCAGGTCCCCTTGAAAAACTGTTTTTT.

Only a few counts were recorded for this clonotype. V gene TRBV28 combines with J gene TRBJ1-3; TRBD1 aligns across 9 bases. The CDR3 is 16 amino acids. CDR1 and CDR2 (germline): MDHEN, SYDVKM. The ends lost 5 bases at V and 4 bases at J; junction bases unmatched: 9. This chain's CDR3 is CASSRGGTGSGNTIYF. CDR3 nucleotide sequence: TGTGCCAGCAGTCGTGGCGGGACAGGGTCCGGAAACACCATATATTTT.

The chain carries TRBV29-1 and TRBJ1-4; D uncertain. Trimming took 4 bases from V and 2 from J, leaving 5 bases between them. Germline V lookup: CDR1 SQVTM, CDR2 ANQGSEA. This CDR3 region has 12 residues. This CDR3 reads CSVAETNEKLFF. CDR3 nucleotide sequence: TGCAGCGTTGCAGAGACTAATGAAAAACTGTTTTTT.

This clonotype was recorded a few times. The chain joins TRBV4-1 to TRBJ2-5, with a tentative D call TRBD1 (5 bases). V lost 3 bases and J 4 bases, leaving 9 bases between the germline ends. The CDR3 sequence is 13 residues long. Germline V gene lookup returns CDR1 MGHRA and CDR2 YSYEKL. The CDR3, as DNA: TGCGCCAGCAGCCAGAGTAGGGGAGAGACCCAGTACTTC. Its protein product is CASSQSRGETQYF.

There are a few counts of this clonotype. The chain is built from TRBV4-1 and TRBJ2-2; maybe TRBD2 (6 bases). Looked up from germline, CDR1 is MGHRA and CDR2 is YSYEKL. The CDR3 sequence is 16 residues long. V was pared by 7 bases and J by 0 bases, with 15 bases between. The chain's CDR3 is CASKKNGGTNTGELFF. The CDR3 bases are TGCGCCAGCAAGAAGAACGGAGGGACGAACACCGGGGAGCTGTTTTTT.

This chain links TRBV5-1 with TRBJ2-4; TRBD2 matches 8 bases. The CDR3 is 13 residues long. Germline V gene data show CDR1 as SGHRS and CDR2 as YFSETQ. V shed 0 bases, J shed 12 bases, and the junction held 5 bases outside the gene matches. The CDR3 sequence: CASSLEGSGAQYF. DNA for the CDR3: TGCGCCAGCAGCTTGGAGGGTAGCGGGGCTCAGTACTTC.

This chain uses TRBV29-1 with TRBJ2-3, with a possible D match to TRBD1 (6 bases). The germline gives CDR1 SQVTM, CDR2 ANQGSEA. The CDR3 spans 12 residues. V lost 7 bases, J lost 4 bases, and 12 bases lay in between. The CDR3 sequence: CSGGGIADTQYF. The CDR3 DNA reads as TGCAGCGGAGGGGGAATCGCAGATACGCAGTATTTT.

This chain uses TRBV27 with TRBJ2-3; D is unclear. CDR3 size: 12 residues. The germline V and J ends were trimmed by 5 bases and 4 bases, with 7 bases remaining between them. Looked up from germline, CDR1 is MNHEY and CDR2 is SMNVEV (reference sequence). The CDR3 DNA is TGTGCCAGCAGTCAAAACTCAGATACGCAGTATTTT. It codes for CASSQNSDTQYF.

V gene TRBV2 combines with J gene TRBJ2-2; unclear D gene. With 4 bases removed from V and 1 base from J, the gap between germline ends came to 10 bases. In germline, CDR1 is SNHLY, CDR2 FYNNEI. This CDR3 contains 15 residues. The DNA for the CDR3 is TGTGCCAGCAGTGGGGAAGGGTTGAACACCGGGGAGCTGTTTTTT. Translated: CASSGEGLNTGELFF.

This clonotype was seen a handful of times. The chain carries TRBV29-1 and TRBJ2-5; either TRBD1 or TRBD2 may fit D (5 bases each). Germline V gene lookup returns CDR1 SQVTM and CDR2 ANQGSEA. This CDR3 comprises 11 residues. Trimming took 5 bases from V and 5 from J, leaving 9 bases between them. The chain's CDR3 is CSVLWGETQYF. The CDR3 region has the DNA TGCAGCGTTTTGTGGGGGGAGACCCAGTACTTC.

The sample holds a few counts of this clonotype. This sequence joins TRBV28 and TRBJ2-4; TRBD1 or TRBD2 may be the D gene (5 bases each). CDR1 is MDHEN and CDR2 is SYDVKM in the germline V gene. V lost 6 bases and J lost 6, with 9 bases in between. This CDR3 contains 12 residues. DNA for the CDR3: TGTGCCAGCAGGGGGGACGCAAACATTCAGTACTTC. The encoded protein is CASRGDANIQYF.

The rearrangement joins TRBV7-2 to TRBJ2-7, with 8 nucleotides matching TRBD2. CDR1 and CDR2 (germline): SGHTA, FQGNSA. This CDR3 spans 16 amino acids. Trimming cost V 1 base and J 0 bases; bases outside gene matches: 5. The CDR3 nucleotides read TGTGCCAGCAGCTTAGGACTAGCGCGTATCTCCTACGAGCAGTACTTC. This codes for CASSLGLARISYEQYF.

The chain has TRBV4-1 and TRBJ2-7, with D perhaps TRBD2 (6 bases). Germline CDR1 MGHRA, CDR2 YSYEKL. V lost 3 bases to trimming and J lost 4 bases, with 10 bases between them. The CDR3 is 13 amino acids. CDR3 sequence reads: CASSQGGVYEQYF. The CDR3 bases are TGCGCCAGCAGCCAGGGGGGAGTGTACGAGCAGTACTTC.

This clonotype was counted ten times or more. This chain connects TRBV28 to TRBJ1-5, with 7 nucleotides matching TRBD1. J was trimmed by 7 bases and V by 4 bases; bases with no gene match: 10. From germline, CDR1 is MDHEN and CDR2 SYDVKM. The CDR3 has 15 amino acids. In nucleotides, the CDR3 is TGTGCCAGCAGTTGGCCACAGGGGAGCCAACAGCCCCAGCATTTT. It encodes CASSWPQGSQQPQHF.

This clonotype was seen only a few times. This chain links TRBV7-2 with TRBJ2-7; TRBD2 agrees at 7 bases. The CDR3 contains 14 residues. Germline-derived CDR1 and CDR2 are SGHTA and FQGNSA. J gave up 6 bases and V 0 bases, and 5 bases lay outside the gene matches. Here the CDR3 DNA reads TGTGCCAGCAGCTTAGCGGGAGGGCCAGGCGAGCAGTACTTC. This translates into CASSLAGGPGEQYF.

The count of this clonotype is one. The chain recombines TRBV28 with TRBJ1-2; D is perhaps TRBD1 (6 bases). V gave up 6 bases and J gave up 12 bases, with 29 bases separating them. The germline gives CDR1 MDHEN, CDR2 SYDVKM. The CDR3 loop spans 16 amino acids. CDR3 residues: CASSSPSLVGRGFHTF. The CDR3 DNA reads TGTGCCAGCAGCTCACCATCGCTGGTCGGCAGGGGATTTCACACCTTC.

CDR3 sequence: CASSSIDSRLEQYF. CDR3 coding DNA: TGTGCCAGCAGCTCTATCGACTCCCGGTTAGAGCAGTACTTC. The chain uses TRBV7-8 and TRBJ2-7; D remains unclear. The CDR3 runs to 14 residues. The V gene's germline CDR1 is SGHVS and CDR2 FQNEAQ. The V and J ends lost 4 bases and 7 bases respectively, with 17 bases between them.

For the CDR3, the DNA is TGTGCCAGCAGCTTGAGCGCCAGCTATAATTCACCCCTCCACTTT. This gives the protein CASSLSASYNSPLHF. The chain uses TRBV7-3 and TRBJ1-6; D unclear. The germline CDR1 and CDR2 sequences are SGHTA and FQGTGA. This CDR3 spans 15 amino acids. V was cut by 3 bases and J by 3 bases, with 9 bases left in between.

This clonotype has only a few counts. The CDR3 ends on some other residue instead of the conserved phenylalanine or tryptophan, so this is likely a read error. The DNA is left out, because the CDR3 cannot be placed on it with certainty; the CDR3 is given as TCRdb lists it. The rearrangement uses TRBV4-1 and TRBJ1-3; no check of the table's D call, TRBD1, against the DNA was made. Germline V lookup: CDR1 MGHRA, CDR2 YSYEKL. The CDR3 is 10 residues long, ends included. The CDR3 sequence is CASSQFPLRD.

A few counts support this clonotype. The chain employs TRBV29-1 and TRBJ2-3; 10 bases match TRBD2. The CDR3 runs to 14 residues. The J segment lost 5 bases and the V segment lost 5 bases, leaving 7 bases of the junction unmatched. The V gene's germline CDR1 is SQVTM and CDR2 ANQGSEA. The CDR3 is CSVSKAGGGDTQYF. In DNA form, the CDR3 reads TGCAGCGTTTCGAAAGCGGGAGGGGGAGATACGCAGTATTTT.

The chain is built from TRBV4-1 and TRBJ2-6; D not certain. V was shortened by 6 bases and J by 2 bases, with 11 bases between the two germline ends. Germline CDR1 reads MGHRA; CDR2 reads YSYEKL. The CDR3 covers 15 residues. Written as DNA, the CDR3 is TGCGCCAGCAGATCCTGGGCGGCTGGGGCCAACGTCCTGACTTTC. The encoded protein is CASRSWAAGANVLTF.

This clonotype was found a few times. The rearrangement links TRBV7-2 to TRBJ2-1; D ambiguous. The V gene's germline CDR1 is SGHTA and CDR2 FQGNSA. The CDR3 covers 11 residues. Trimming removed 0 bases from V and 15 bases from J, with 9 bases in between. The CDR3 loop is CASSLALVWFF. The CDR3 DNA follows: TGTGCCAGCAGCTTAGCGCTAGTCTGGTTCTTC.

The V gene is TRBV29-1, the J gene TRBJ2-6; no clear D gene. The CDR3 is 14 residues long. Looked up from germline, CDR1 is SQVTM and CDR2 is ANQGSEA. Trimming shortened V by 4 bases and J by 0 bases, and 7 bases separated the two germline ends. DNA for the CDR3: TGCAGCGTTGTTGGGCACTCTGGGGCCAACGTCCTGACTTTC. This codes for CSVVGHSGANVLTF.

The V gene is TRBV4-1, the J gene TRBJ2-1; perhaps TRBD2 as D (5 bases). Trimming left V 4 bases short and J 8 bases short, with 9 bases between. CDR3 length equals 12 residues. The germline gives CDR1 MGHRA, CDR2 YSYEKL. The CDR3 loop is CASSRTGDEQFF. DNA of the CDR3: TGCGCCAGCAGCCGGACCGGGGATGAGCAGTTCTTC.

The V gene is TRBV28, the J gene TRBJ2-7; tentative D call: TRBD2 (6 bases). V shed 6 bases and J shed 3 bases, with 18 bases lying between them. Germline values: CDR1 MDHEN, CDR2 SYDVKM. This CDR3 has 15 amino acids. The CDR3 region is CASSQGLPEGYEQYF. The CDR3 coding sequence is TGTGCCAGCAGCCAGGGACTGCCCGAGGGCTACGAGCAGTACTTC.

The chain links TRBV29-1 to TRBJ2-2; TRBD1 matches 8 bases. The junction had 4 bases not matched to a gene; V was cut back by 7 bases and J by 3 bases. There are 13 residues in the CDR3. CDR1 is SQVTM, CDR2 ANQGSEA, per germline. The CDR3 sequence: CSGTGLDTGELFF. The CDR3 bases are TGCAGCGGGACAGGGTTGGACACCGGGGAGCTGTTTTTT.

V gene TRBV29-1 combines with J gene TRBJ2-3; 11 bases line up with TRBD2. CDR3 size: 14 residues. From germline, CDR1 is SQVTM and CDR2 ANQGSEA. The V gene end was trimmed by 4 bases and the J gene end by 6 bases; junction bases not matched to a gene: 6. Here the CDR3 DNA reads TGCAGCGTTGTCGAGTCTAGCGGGAGGGATACGCAGTATTTT. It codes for CSVVESSGRDTQYF.